The 19 T cell receptor beta chains presented below share a single source sample, sequenced in a study of T cell changes during pregnancy in multiple sclerosis. Using immunoSEQ multiplex PCR, the repertoire was profiled, and TCRdb retains in-frame clones only, with some absent. The sample consists of some 100,000 clones, 94% of them appearing once. The sample in question was peripheral blood, obtained before pregnancy. The receptors were gathered from a female donor with multiple sclerosis, enrolled in a pregnancy study.

On this clone: The same CDR3 arises from other DNA sequences in this sample as well. V gene TRBV5-1 combines with J gene TRBJ2-7, with D possibly matching TRBD2 (5 bases). Germline assignment: CDR1 SGHRS and CDR2 YFSETQ. The CDR3 contains 14 residues. The V end was cut by 0 bases, the J end by 0 bases, with 7 bases between. The CDR3 region has the DNA TGCGCCAGCAGCTTGGCCCGGGGCTCCTACGAGCAGTACTTC. It specifies CASSLARGSYEQYF. The whole variable domain, filled in from reference TRBV5-1 and TRBJ2-7, reads KAGVTQTPRYLIKTRGQQVTLSCSPISGHRSVSWYQQTPGQGLQFLFEYFSETQRNKGNFPGRFSGRQFSNSRSEMNVSTLELGDSALYLCASSLARGSYEQYFGPGTRLTVT.

V and J are TRBV27 and TRBJ2-5, with unresolved D. CDR3 length equals 11 residues. Germline lookup yields CDR1 MNHEY and CDR2 SMNVEV (reference sequence). The V and J ends lost 3 bases and 5 bases respectively, with 4 bases between them. The CDR3 DNA reads as TGTGCCAGCAGTTTCAGGGAGACCCAGTACTTC. It codes for CASSFRETQYF.

The chain links TRBV11-2 to TRBJ1-1; possibly TRBD1 for D (6 bases). Germline V gene sequence: CDR1 SGHAT, CDR2 FQNNGV. The CDR3 totals 13 residues. The V and J ends lost 3 bases and 4 bases respectively, with 9 bases between them. Here the CDR3 DNA reads TGTGCCAGCAGCTTTCAAGGGGGCACTGAAGCTTTCTTT. It is translated as CASSFQGGTEAFF.

This chain joins TRBV5-1 and TRBJ2-7, with D possibly TRBD1 on 5 matching bases. The CDR3 is 12 amino acids. Trimming shortened V by 2 bases and J by 5 bases, and 8 bases separated the two germline ends. Germline V CDR1 and CDR2: SGHRS, YFSETQ. The CDR3 sequence is CASSFDSDEQYF. The CDR3 nucleotides read TGCGCCAGCAGCTTCGACAGTGACGAGCAGTACTTC.

The V and J genes are TRBV5-1 and TRBJ2-7; 9 bases are shared with TRBD1. The germline gives CDR1 SGHRS, CDR2 YFSETQ. There are 15 residues in the CDR3. Trimming took 3 bases from V and 3 from J; bases not matched to a gene: 7. This CDR3 is CASSWNGQGNYEQYF. CDR3 nucleotides: TGCGCCAGCAGCTGGAACGGACAGGGGAACTACGAGCAGTACTTC.

This sequence joins TRBV5-1 and TRBJ2-5; D call uncertain. Germline V gene lookup returns CDR1 SGHRS and CDR2 YFSETQ. Trimming removed 3 bases from V and 5 bases from J, with 5 bases in between. The CDR3 consists of 11 residues. CDR3 in DNA: TGCGCCAGCAGCTCTTTGGAGACCCAGTACTTC. Encoded protein: CASSSLETQYF.

The chain uses TRBV5-5 and TRBJ2-7, with D tentatively TRBD1 (6 bases). The germline V gene has CDR1 SGHKS and CDR2 YYEKEE (reference sequence). The V and J ends lost 4 bases and 3 bases respectively, with 14 bases between them. This CDR3 contains 14 residues. CDR3 region: CASSPTGPLYEQYF. The CDR3 DNA reads as TGTGCCAGCAGCCCCACAGGGCCTCTCTACGAGCAGTACTTC.

J is TRBJ1-4 and V is TRBV6-6; D not resolved. This CDR3 is built from 13 residues. CDR1 and CDR2 from the germline V gene are MNHNY and SVGAGI (reference sequence). V lost 4 bases, J lost 8 bases, and 11 bases lay in between. Written as DNA, the CDR3 is TGTGCCAGCAGTTTAGAGGGAGGCGAAAAACTGTTTTTT. Its translation is CASSLEGGEKLFF.

This chain uses TRBV5-5 with TRBJ1-1, with D maybe TRBD1 (6 bases). Trimming removed 4 bases from V and 1 base from J, with 14 bases in between. The germline V gene has CDR1 SGHKS and CDR2 YYEKEE (reference sequence). The CDR3 sequence is 15 residues long. The CDR3 loop reads CASSPPGTQNTEAFF. The CDR3 region has the DNA TGTGCCAGCAGCCCACCCGGGACACAGAACACTGAAGCTTTCTTT. Using reference TRBV5-5 and TRBJ1-1 for the parts outside the CDR3, the full variable domain is DAGVTQSPTHLIKTRGQQVTLRCSPISGHKSVSWYQQVLGQGPQFIFQYYEKEERGRGNFPDRFSARQFPNYSSELNVNALLLGDSALYLCASSPPGTQNTEAFFGQGTRLTVV.

The chain is built from TRBV5-4 and TRBJ1-1, with D tentatively TRBD1 (5 bases). The CDR3 consists of 14 residues. V gave up 3 bases and J gave up 7 bases, with 16 bases separating them. Looked up from germline, CDR1 is SGHNT and CDR2 is YYREEE (reference sequence). Here the CDR3 reads CASSWGPQEGEAFF. The CDR3 DNA is TGTGCCAGCAGCTGGGGTCCACAGGAAGGTGAAGCTTTCTTT.

The chain has TRBV30 and TRBJ2-2; 13 nucleotides match TRBD2. The CDR3 sequence is 18 residues long. V was clipped by 4 bases and J by 0 bases; unmatched bases: 8. The germline V gene has CDR1 GTSNPN and CDR2 SVGIG (reference sequence). This chain's CDR3 is CAWIQGLAGIANTGELFF. The CDR3 DNA is TGTGCCTGGATTCAGGGACTAGCGGGGATCGCGAACACCGGGGAGCTGTTTTTT.

The chain employs TRBV4-2 and TRBJ2-7; maybe TRBD2 (7 bases). This CDR3 comprises 15 residues. Germline CDR1 reads LGHNA; CDR2 reads YNFKEQ. The ends were cut back, 0 bases at V and 2 bases at J, with 11 bases in the middle. As DNA, the CDR3 is TGTGCCAGCAGCCAAGAAGGGGGGGAGCCCTACGAGCAGTACTTC. Its translation is CASSQEGGEPYEQYF.

The J gene is TRBJ1-5, the V gene TRBV30; D ambiguous. V was trimmed by 2 bases and J by 5 bases, leaving 10 bases between them. From germline, CDR1 is GTSNPN and CDR2 SVGIG (reference sequence). The CDR3 runs 13 residues. The CDR3 protein is CAWSPSRHQPQHF. CDR3 sequence (DNA): TGTGCCTGGAGTCCGAGCCGTCATCAGCCCCAGCATTTT.

The chain links TRBV6-5 to TRBJ1-2; 9 positions match TRBD1. CDR1 is MNHEY and CDR2 is SVGAGI in the germline V gene. The J segment lost 4 bases and the V segment lost 2 bases, leaving 8 bases of the junction unmatched. This CDR3 is built from 16 residues. The CDR3 sequence is CASSYRRTGEPYGYTF. In DNA, the CDR3 is TGTGCCAGCAGTTACCGCAGGACAGGGGAACCCTATGGCTACACCTTC.

The rearrangement uses TRBV11-3 and TRBJ2-3; a weak D match, TRBD1 (6 bases). Trimming removed 3 bases from V and 4 bases from J, with 8 bases in between. The CDR3 totals 13 residues. Germline V gene lookup returns CDR1 SGHNT and CDR2 YENEEA. The CDR3 spells CASSFEGADTQYF. CDR3 DNA sequence: TGTGCCAGCAGCTTCGAGGGGGCAGATACGCAGTATTTT.

The chain combines TRBV27 with TRBJ1-4; TRBD1 matches at 7 bases. The J segment lost 6 bases and the V segment lost 6 bases, leaving 7 bases of the junction unmatched. CDR1 and CDR2 from the germline V gene are MNHEY and SMNVEV (reference sequence). The length of the CDR3 is 14 residues. The CDR3 bases are TGTGCCAGCAGCTTACAGGGGAAGGATGAAAAACTGTTTTTT. The encoded protein is CASSLQGKDEKLFF.

The gene calls are TRBV18 and TRBJ2-1; 8 bases align to TRBD1. Germline CDR1 KGHSH, CDR2 LQKENI. The CDR3 contains 16 residues. V shed 0 bases and J 5 bases; nucleotides not matched to a gene: 6. CDR3 amino acids: CASSPPTGAMNNEQFF. The CDR3 region has the DNA TGTGCCAGCTCACCACCGACAGGGGCTATGAACAATGAGCAGTTCTTC. The whole variable domain, filled in from reference TRBV18 and TRBJ2-1, reads NAGVMQNPRHLVRRRGQEARLRCSPMKGHSHVYWYRQLPEEGLKFMVYLQKENIIDESGMPKERFSAEFPKEGPSILRIQQVVRGDSAAYFCASSPPTGAMNNEQFFGPGTRLTVL.

The rearrangement links TRBV5-1 to TRBJ1-3; a possible D gene is TRBD1 (6 bases). Germline V gene lookup returns CDR1 SGHRS and CDR2 YFSETQ. The ends were cut back, 3 bases at V and 2 bases at J, with 18 bases in the middle. CDR3 length equals 17 residues. In DNA form, the CDR3 reads TGCGCCAGCAGCTCCTATCTCCGGGACACCCCTGGAAACACCATATATTTT. It codes for CASSSYLRDTPGNTIYF.

This sequence joins TRBV4-1 and TRBJ2-1; 11 bases match TRBD2. The CDR3 length is 19 residues. CDR1 is MGHRA, CDR2 YSYEKL, per germline. After removal of 0 bases from V and 6 bases from J, the junction contained 13 bases not matched to a gene. The chain's CDR3 is CASSQDRLAGGPRSNEQFF. The CDR3 bases are TGCGCCAGCAGCCAAGATAGGCTAGCGGGAGGACCGAGAAGCAATGAGCAGTTCTTC.